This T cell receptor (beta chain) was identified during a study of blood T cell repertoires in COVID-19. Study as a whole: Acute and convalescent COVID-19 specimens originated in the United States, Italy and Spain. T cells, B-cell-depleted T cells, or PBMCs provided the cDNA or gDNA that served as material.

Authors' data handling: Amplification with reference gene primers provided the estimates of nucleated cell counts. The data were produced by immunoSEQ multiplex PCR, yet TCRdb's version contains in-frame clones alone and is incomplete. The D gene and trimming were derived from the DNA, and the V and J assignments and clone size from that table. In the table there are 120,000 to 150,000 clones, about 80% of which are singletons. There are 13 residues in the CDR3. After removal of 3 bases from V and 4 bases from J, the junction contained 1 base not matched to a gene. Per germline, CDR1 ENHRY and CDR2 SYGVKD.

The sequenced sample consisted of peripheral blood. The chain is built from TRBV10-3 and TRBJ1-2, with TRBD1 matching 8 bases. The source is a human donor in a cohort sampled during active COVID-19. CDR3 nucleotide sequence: TGTGCCATCAGTGAACAGGGGGGCTATGGCTACACCTTC. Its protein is CAISEQGGYGYTF.